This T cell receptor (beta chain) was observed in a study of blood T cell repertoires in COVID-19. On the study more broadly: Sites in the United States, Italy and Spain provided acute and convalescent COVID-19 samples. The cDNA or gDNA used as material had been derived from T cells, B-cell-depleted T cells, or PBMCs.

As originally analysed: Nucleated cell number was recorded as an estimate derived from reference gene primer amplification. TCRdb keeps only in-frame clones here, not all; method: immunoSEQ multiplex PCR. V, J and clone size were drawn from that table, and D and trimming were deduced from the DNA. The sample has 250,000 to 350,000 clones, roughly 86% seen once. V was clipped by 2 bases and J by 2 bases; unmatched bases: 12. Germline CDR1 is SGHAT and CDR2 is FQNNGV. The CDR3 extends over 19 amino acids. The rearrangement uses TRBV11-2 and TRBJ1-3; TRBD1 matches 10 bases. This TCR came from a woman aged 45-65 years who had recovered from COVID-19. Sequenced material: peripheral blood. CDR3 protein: CASSLTLTGGLETGNTIYF. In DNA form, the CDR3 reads TGTGCCAGCAGCTTAACCTTGACAGGGGGCCTTGAAACTGGAAACACCATATATTTT.